A selection of T cell receptor beta chains follows, all from one sample in a study of blood T cell repertoires in COVID-19. The table came from immunoSEQ multiplex PCR; TCRdb's copy has only in-frame clones and leaves some out. The profile shows 250,000 or so clones, 88% of them singletons. Sequences were obtained from PBMCs or T cells enriched from blood (not recorded which). Receptors were obtained from a woman aged 40 to 55 who had been exposed to COVID-19. CDR3s include the opening cysteine and the closing phenylalanine or tryptophan. The D gene is left open where the match is weak. Only part of the rows carry a size: once, few, many, or a class if the clone is expanded.

j_gene | v_gene | d_gene | abundance | CDR3aa | CDR3nt
TRBJ2-5 | TRBV10-3 | TRBD2 | . | CAISEERGAAETQYF | TGTGCCATCAGTGAAGAGCGGGGGGCCGCGGAGACCCAGTACTTC
TRBJ2-5 | TRBV7-7 | TRBD1 | . | CASSPAGQGGKTQYF | TGTGCCAGCAGCCCGGCGGGACAGGGGGGGAAGACCCAGTACTTC
TRBJ1-5 | TRBV19 | . | . | CASSIVGGGINQPQHF | TGTGCCAGTAGTATAGTTGGGGGCGGAATCAATCAGCCCCAGCATTTT
TRBJ2-1 | TRBV30 | TRBD2 | . | CAWKTSGSLRGEQFF | TGTGCCTGGAAAACTAGCGGGAGTCTTAGGGGTGAGCAGTTCTTC
TRBJ2-1 | TRBV7-3 | TRBD1 | . | CASTERGPSAGSYNEQFF | TGTGCCAGCACCGAAAGGGGGCCAAGCGCGGGTTCCTACAATGAGCAGTTCTTC
TRBJ2-2 | TRBV5-1 | TRBD1 | once | CASSLGTGTGELFF | TGCGCCAGCAGCTTGGGGACAGGAACCGGGGAGCTGTTTTTT
TRBJ1-6 | TRBV9 | . | . | CASSVGPNSPLHF | TGTGCCAGCAGCGTTGGCCCCAATTCACCCCTCCACTTT
TRBJ2-5 | TRBV5-1 | . | . | CASSLAPGHEETQYF | TGCGCCAGCAGCTTGGCCCCGGGACACGAAGAGACCCAGTACTTC
TRBJ1-5 | TRBV19 | . | . | CASRERGAGNQPQHF | TGTGCCAGTAGGGAAAGGGGCGCCGGAAATCAGCCCCAGCATTTT
TRBJ2-1 | TRBV7-2 | TRBD2 | . | CASSLRLAGPGFF | TGTGCCAGCAGCTTGAGGCTAGCGGGACCAGGGTTCTTC
TRBJ1-5 | TRBV19 | TRBD1 | . | CASSIPGTGDWGNQPQHF | TGTGCCAGTAGTATTCCCGGGACAGGGGACTGGGGCAATCAGCCCCAGCATTTT
TRBJ2-2 | TRBV7-6 | TRBD1 | . | CASSPGTGGTGELFF | TGTGCCAGCAGCCCCGGGACAGGGGGCACCGGGGAGCTGTTTTTT
TRBJ1-2 | TRBV4-1 | TRBD1 | . | CASSPVPGTGGDIYGYTF | TGCGCCAGCAGCCCGGTACCCGGGACAGGGGGGGATATCTATGGCTACACCTTC
TRBJ1-5 | TRBV18 | . | . | CASCQSDPRSQPQHF | TGTGCCAGCTGCCAGTCCGACCCTAGAAGCCAGCCCCAGCATTTT
TRBJ1-1 | TRBV4-3 | . | . | CASSQGGTTEAFF | TGCGCCAGCAGCCAAGGAGGTACCACTGAAGCTTTCTTT
TRBJ2-1 | TRBV7-8 | . | . | CASSLRVGGQGEQFF | TGTGCCAGCAGCTTACGAGTCGGGGGGCAAGGTGAGCAGTTCTTC
TRBJ2-5 | TRBV28 | . | . | CASNGAGQETQYF | TGTGCCAGCAATGGGGCAGGACAGGAGACCCAGTACTTC
TRBJ1-2 | TRBV7-9 | . | . | CASSHAGFYGYTF | TGTGCCAGCAGTCACGCCGGGTTTTATGGCTACACCTTC
TRBJ2-3 | TRBV7-9 | . | once | CASVGGTDTQYF | TGTGCCAGCGTAGGAGGCACAGATACGCAGTATTTT
TRBJ2-3 | TRBV6-2/TRBV6-3 | . | . | CASSYARAGTDTQYF | TGTGCCAGCAGTTACGCCAGGGCAGGAACAGATACGCAGTATTTT
TRBJ1-1 | TRBV18 | . | . | CASSLEATEAFF | TGTGCCAGCTCACTCGAAGCGACTGAAGCTTTCTTT
TRBJ2-3 | TRBV7-9 | TRBD1 | . | CASSNDRGRTDTQYF | TGTGCCAGCAGCAACGACAGGGGGCGCACAGATACGCAGTATTTT
TRBJ1-2 | TRBV19 | TRBD1 | . | CASSMIPDRAARGGYTF | TGTGCCAGTAGTATGATCCCGGACAGGGCCGCGCGGGGAGGCTACACCTTC
TRBJ2-1 | TRBV29-1 | TRBD2 | . | CSVEGLAGGHEQFF | TGCAGCGTTGAAGGCCTAGCGGGGGGGCATGAGCAGTTCTTC
TRBJ2-7 | TRBV19 | TRBD1 | . | CASSSRVDRGPYEQYF | TGTGCCAGTAGTAGTAGGGTCGACAGGGGGCCCTACGAGCAGTACTTC
TRBJ2-1 | TRBV7-9 | TRBD2 | . | CASSFSGSSYNEQFF | TGTGCCAGCAGCTTCAGCGGGAGTTCCTACAATGAGCAGTTCTTC
TRBJ2-5 | TRBV3-1/TRBV3-2 | TRBD1 | . | CASSQAGTAETQYF | TGTGCCAGCAGCCAAGCCGGGACAGCAGAGACCCAGTACTTC
TRBJ1-2 | TRBV20-1 | . | once | CSASSDNFYGYTF | TGCAGTGCTAGTTCGGACAATTTCTATGGCTACACCTTC
TRBJ1-5 | TRBV5-5 | TRBD1 | . | CASSLTGADPSQHF | TGTGCCAGCAGCCTGACAGGGGCCGACCCATCCCAGCATTTT
TRBJ2-3 | TRBV12-3/TRBV12-4 | . | once | CASSLAGGLQYF | TGTGCCAGCAGTTTAGCGGGGGGTCTGCAGTATTTT
TRBJ2-7 | TRBV7-3 | . | . | CASRVRLGEQYF | TGTGCCAGCAGGGTTAGGCTCGGGGAGCAGTACTTC
TRBJ1-2 | TRBV5-4 | TRBD1 | . | CASSTNRDRQHSNYGYTF | TGTGCCAGCAGCACCAACCGGGACAGACAACATTCTAACTATGGCTACACCTTC